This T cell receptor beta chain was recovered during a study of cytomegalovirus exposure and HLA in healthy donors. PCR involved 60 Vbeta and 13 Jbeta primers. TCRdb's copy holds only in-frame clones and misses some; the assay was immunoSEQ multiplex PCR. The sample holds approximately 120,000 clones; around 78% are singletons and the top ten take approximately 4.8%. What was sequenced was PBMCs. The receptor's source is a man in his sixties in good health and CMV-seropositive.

The CDR3 protein is CASIMNTEAFF. The CDR3, as DNA: TGTGCCAGCATCATGAACACTGAAGCTTTCTTT. The chain combines TRBV2 with TRBJ1-1; the D is unclear. V lost 7 bases and J 0 bases, leaving 3 bases between the germline ends. CDR1 and CDR2 (germline): SNHLY, FYNNEI. The CDR3 has 11 amino acids.